This paragraph covers one TCR beta chain sequence. The data are from a study of T cells in Graves' hyperthyroidism and ophthalmopathy. The investigators amplified TCR beta CDR3 regions from RNA transcripts. The HTBI primer set drove a first-round RT-PCR of the TCR CDR3. A single record per CDR3 protein comes from TCRdb applying MiXCR to the multiplex PCR reads. The sample comprises about 640,000 distinct CDR3 sequences, roughly 20% of which are singletons, and approximately 30% rests with the top ten. V gave up 3 bases and J gave up 7 bases; unmatched junction bases: 10. The V gene's germline CDR1 is LNHDA and CDR2 SQIVND (reference sequence). The CDR3 is 16 amino acids.

This TCR came from a man in his thirties or forties with Graves' ophthalmopathy. The source material was blood. The rearrangement links TRBV19 to TRBJ2-7; TRBD2 agrees at 12 bases. The CDR3 region is CASSIGLAGGPFEQYF. CDR3 nucleotides: TGTGCCAGTAGTATCGGTCTAGCGGGAGGGCCGTTTGAGCAGTACTTC. The complete variable domain, with remaining parts taken from reference TRBV19 and TRBJ2-7, reads DGGITQSPKYLFRKEGQNVTLSCEQNLNHDAMYWYRQDPGQGLRLIYYSQIVNDFQKGDIAEGYSVSREKKESFPLTVTSAQKNPTAFYLCASSIGLAGGPFEQYFGPGTRLTVT.